The clone carrying this TCR beta chain appeared once. TCRdb's copy holds only in-frame clones and misses some; the assay was immunoSEQ multiplex PCR. The sample lists 200,000 to 250,000 clones, about 80% occurring once. These data belong to a study of blood T cell repertoires in COVID-19. Between the trimmed V and J ends, which lost 1 base and 2 bases, there was a span of 15 bases. The CDR3 runs to 16 residues. Germline-derived CDR1 and CDR2 are SGHVS and FQNEAQ. Material for sequencing was PBMCs or T cells enriched from blood (not recorded which). V is TRBV7-8 and J is TRBJ2-7; D perhaps matches TRBD2 (7 bases). This clonotype was sampled from a man aged 35 to 55 who had recovered from COVID-19. DNA for the CDR3: TGTGCCAGCAGCTTAGGCGGGGGCAGCTTTACCTACGAGCAGTACTTC. It specifies CASSLGGGSFTYEQYF.